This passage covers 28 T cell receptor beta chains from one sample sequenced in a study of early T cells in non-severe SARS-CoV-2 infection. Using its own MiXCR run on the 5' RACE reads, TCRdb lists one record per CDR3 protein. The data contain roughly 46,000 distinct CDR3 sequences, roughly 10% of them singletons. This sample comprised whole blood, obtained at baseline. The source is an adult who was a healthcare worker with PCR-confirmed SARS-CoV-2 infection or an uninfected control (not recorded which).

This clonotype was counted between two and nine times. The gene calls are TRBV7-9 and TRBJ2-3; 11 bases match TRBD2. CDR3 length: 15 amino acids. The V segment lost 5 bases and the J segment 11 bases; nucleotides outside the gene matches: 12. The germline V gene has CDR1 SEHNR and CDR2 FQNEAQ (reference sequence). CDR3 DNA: TGTGCCAGCAGCCCCTCCCTAGCGGGGGGCCAGAAGCAGTATTTT. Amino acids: CASSPSLAGGQKQYF.

The CDR3 sequence: CASSPTGSNQPQHF. CDR3 coding DNA: TGTGCCAGCAGTCCTACAGGGAGCAATCAGCCCCAGCATTTT. This chain links TRBV12-3 or TRBV12-4 with TRBJ1-5; possibly TRBD1 for D (6 bases). V was shortened by 5 bases and J by 1 base, with 9 bases between the two germline ends. The CDR3 runs to 14 residues.

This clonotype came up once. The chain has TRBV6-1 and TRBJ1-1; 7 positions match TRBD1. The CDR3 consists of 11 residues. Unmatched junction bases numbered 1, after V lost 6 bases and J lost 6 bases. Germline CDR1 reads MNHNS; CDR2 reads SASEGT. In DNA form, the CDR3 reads TGTGCCAGCAGGACAGGGCCTGAAGCTTTCTTT. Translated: CASRTGPEAFF.

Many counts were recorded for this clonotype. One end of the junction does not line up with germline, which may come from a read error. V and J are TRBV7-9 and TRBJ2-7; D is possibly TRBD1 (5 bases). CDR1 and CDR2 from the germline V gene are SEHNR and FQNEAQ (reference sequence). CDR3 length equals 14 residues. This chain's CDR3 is CASSLGGTTNEQHF. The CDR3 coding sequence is TGTGCCAGCAGCTTAGGGGGCACGACGAACGAGCAGCACTTC.

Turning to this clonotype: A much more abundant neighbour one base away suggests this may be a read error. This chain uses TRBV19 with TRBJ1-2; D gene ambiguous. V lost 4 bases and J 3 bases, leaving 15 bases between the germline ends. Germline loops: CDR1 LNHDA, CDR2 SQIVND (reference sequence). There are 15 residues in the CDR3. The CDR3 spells CASSTPRITYYGYTF. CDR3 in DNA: TGTGCCAGTAGTACCCCTCGGATTACTTACTATGGCTACACCTTC.

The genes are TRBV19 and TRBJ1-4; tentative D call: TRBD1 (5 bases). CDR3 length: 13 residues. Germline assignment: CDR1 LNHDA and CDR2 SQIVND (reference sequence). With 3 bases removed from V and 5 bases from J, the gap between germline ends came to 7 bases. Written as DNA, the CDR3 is TGTGCCAGTAGTATCGGGGGAAATGAAAAACTGTTTTTT. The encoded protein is CASSIGGNEKLFF.

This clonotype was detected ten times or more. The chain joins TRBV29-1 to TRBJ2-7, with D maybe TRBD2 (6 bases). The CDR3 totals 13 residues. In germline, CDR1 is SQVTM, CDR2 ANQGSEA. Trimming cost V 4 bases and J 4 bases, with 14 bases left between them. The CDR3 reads CSVVPGSRYEQYF. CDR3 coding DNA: TGCAGCGTTGTTCCCGGGAGTAGGTACGAGCAGTACTTC.

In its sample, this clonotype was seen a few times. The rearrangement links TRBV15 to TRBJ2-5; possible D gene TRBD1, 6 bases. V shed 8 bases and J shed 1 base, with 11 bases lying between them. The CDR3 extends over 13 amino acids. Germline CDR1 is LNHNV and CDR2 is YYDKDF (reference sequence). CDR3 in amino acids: CATQRDIQETQYF. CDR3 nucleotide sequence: TGTGCCACCCAAAGGGACATCCAAGAGACCCAGTACTTC.

CDR3 region: CASSTDRAGELFF. The CDR3 DNA sequence: TGTGCCAGTAGTACCGACAGGGCCGGGGAGCTGTTTTTT. V usage is TRBV19 and J usage is TRBJ2-2, with TRBD1 matching over 7 bases. Germline V gene sequence: CDR1 LNHDA, CDR2 SQIVND (reference sequence). The CDR3 has 13 residues. J gave up 6 bases and V 4 bases, and 2 bases lay outside the gene matches.

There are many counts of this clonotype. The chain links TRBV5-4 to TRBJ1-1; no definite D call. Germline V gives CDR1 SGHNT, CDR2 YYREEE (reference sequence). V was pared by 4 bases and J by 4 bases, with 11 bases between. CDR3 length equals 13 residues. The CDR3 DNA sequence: TGTGCCAGCAGCCCCTCTCGGGGCACTGAAGCTTTCTTT. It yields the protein CASSPSRGTEAFF.

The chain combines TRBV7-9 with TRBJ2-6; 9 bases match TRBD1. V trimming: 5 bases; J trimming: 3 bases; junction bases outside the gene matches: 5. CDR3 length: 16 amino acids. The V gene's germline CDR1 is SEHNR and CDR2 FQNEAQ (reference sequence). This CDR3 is CASSPTGGVGANVLTF. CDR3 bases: TGTGCCAGCAGCCCCACAGGGGGCGTTGGGGCCAACGTCCTGACTTTC.

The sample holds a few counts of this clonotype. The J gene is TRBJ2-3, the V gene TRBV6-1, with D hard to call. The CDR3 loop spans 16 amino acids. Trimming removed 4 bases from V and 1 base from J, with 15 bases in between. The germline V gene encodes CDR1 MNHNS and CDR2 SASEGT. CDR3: CASSGLAVLGTDTQYF. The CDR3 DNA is TGTGCCAGCAGTGGTCTGGCAGTTCTTGGCACAGATACGCAGTATTTT.

CDR3 residues: CASSQERPSYEQYF. CDR3 nucleotide sequence: TGCGCCAGCAGCCAGGAGCGGCCCTCCTACGAGCAGTACTTC. This chain uses TRBV5-1 with TRBJ2-7, with TRBD2 as a possible D gene (5 bases). V lost 4 bases to trimming and J lost 0 bases, with 11 bases between them. The V gene's germline CDR1 is SGHRS and CDR2 YFSETQ. The CDR3 runs 14 residues.

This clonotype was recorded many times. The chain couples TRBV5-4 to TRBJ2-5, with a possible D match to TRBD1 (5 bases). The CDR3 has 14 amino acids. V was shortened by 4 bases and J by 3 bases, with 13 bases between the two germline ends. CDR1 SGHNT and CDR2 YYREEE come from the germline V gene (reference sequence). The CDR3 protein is CASSRPQGKETQYF. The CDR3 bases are TGTGCCAGCAGCCGACCCCAGGGAAAAGAGACCCAGTACTTC.

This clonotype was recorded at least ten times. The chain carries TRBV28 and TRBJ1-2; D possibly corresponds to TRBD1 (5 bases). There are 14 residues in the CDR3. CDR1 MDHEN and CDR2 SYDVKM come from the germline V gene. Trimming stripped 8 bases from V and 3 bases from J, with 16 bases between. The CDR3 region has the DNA TGTGCCAGCCAAACCCCGGGGGGTGACTATGGCTACACCTTC. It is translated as CASQTPGGDYGYTF.

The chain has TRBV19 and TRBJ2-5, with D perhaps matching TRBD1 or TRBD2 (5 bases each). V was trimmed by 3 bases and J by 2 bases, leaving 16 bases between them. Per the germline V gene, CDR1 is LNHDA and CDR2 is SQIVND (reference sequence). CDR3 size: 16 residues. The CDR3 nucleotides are TGTGCCAGTAGTATCCGTAGGGGACGGTGGCAAGAGACCCAGTACTTC. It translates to CASSIRRGRWQETQYF.

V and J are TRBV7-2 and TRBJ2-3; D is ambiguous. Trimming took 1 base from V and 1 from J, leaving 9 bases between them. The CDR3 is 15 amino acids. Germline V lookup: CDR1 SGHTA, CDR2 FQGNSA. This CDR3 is CASSLVLWGTDTQYF. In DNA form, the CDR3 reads TGTGCCAGCAGCTTAGTGTTGTGGGGCACAGATACGCAGTATTTT.

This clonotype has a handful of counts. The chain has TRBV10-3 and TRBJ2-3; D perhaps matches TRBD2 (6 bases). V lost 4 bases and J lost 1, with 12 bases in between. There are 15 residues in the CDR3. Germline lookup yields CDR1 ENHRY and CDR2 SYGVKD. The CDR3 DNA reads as TGTGCCATCAGTGGCCCTAGCGTCCGCACAGATACGCAGTATTTT. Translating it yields CAISGPSVRTDTQYF.

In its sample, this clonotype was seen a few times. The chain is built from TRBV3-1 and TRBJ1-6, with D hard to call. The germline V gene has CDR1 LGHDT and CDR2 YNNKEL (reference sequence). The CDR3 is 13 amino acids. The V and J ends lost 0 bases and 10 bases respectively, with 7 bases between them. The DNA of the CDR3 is TGTGCCAGCAGCCAAGAATCCCGGTCACCCCTCCACTTT. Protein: CASSQESRSPLHF.

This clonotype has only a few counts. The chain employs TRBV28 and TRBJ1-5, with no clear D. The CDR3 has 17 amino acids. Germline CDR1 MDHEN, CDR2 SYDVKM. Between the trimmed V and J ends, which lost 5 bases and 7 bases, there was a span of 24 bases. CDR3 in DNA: TGTGCCAGCAGTCCACCTCACCGGGTGAGAAGGGCCCAGCCCCAGCATTTT. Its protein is CASSPPHRVRRAQPQHF.

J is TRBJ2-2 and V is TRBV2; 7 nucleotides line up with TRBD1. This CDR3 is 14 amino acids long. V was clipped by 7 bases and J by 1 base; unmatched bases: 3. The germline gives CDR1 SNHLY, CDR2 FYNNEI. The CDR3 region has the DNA TGTGCCAGCAACTGGGACAGGAACACCGGGGAGCTGTTTTTT. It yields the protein CASNWDRNTGELFF.

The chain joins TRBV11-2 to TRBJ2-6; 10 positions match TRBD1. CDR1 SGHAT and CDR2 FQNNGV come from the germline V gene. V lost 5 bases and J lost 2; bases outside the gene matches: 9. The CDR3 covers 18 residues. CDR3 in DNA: TGTGCCAGCAGCCCAACACCGGGACAGGGGACTGGGGCCAACGTCCTGACTTTC. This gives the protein CASSPTPGQGTGANVLTF.

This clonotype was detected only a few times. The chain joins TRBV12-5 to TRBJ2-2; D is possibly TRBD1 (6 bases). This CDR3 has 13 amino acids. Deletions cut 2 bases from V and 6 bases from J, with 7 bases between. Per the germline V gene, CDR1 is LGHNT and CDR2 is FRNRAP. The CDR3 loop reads CASGLWTAGELFF. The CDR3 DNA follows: TGTGCTAGTGGTTTGTGGACAGCCGGGGAGCTGTTTTTT.

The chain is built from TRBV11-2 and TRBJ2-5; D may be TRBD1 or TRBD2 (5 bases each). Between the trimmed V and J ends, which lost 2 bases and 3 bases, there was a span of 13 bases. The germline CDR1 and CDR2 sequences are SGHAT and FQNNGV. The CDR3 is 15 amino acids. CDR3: CASSLNWGREETQYF. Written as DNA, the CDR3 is TGTGCCAGCAGCTTAAACTGGGGGAGAGAAGAGACCCAGTACTTC.

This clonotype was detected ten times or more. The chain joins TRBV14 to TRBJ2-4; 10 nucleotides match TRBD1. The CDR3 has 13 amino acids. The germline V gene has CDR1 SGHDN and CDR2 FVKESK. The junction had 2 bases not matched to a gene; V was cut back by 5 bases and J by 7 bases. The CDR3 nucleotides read TGTGCCAGCAGCTCGGGACAGGGGAACATTCAGTACTTC. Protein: CASSSGQGNIQYF.

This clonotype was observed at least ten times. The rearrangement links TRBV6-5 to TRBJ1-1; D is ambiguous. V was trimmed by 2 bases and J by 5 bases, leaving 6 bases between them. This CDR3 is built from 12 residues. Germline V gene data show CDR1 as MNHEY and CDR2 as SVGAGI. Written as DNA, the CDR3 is TGTGCCAGCAGTTACAAGGGAACTGAAGCTTTCTTT. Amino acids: CASSYKGTEAFF.

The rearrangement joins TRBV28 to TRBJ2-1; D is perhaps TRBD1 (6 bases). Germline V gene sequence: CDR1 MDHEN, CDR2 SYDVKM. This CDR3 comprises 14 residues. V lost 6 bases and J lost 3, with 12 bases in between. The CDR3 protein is CASSPDSYYNEQFF. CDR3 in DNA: TGTGCCAGCAGCCCGGACAGCTACTACAATGAGCAGTTCTTC.

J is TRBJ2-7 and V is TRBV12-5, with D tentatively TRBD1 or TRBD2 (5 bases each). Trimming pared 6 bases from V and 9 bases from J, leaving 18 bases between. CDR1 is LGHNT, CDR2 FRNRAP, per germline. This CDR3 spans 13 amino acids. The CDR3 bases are TGTGCTAGTGGCAATTGGGGGTCCAGCGGGCAGTACTTC. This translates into CASGNWGSSGQYF.